These 19 T cell receptor beta chains came from one sample sequenced in a study of cytomegalovirus exposure and HLA in healthy donors. Primers included in the PCR were 60 Vbeta and 13 Jbeta primers. Clones were read by immunoSEQ multiplex PCR, and TCRdb kept only the in-frame ones, dropping some. The sample has some 120,000 clones, 74% seen once. The specimen was PBMCs. All receptors derive from a woman aged 50 to 65 in good health and CMV-seropositive.

The chain recombines TRBV6-5 with TRBJ1-1, with D perhaps matching TRBD1 (5 bases). Germline V lookup: CDR1 MNHEY, CDR2 SVGAGI. V lost 4 bases, J lost 4 bases, and 10 bases lay in between. The CDR3 spans 13 residues. The CDR3 spells CASSSREGTEAFF. The CDR3 bases are TGTGCCAGCAGTTCCAGGGAAGGCACTGAAGCTTTCTTT.

This clone came up a few times. This rearrangement joins TRBV6-5 to TRBJ2-2, with D possibly matching TRBD1 (6 bases). Germline V gene lookup returns CDR1 MNHEY and CDR2 SVGAGI. CDR3 length: 13 amino acids. V lost 7 bases to trimming and J lost 5 bases, with 11 bases between them. The CDR3 nucleotides read TGTGCCAGCAAGACAAGGGGGACCGGGGAGCTGTTTTTT. Residues: CASKTRGTGELFF.

V gene TRBV5-1 combines with J gene TRBJ2-2; 7 nucleotides match TRBD1. With V trimmed by 6 bases and J by 0 bases, 11 bases remained unmatched. Germline V gene lookup returns CDR1 SGHRS and CDR2 YFSETQ. The CDR3 is 17 residues long. CDR3 in amino acids: CASTRRGPVANTGELFF. Here the CDR3 DNA reads TGCGCCAGCACCCGAAGGGGGCCGGTAGCGAACACCGGGGAGCTGTTTTTT.

The chain carries TRBV5-1 and TRBJ2-7, with a tentative D call TRBD1 (6 bases). The germline V gene encodes CDR1 SGHRS and CDR2 YFSETQ. Deletions cut 0 bases from V and 6 bases from J, with 16 bases between. This CDR3 spans 15 amino acids. CDR3: CASSLGDRLSGEQYF. The CDR3 bases are TGCGCCAGCAGCTTGGGAGACAGGTTAAGTGGCGAGCAGTACTTC.

The rearrangement joins TRBV20-1 to TRBJ1-2; a possible D gene is TRBD1 (6 bases). V lost 8 bases and J lost 9, with 16 bases in between. This CDR3 spans 11 amino acids. The germline V gene has CDR1 DFQATT and CDR2 SNEGSKA (reference sequence). CDR3 DNA sequence: TGCAGTCGTGTGAGGGGGTGTCGCTACACCTTC. Translating gives CSRVRGCRYTF.

The V and J genes are TRBV4-1 and TRBJ1-4, with D tentatively TRBD1 (5 bases). The CDR3 totals 15 residues. Per the germline V gene, CDR1 is MGHRA and CDR2 is YSYEKL. V was cut by 2 bases and J by 4 bases, with 11 bases left in between. The CDR3 protein is CASSQPLGGNEKLFF. CDR3 in DNA: TGCGCCAGCAGCCAACCTTTGGGGGGTAATGAAAAACTGTTTTTT.

CDR3 nucleotides: TGTGCCAGCAGCTTAGTTAGAGGACAGGGGATGTTCAATCAGCCCCAGCATTTT. Amino acid sequence: CASSLVRGQGMFNQPQHF. The rearrangement links TRBV7-8 to TRBJ1-5, with 9 positions matching TRBD1. Germline CDR1 SGHVS, CDR2 FQNEAQ. The ends lost 1 base at V and 3 bases at J; junction bases unmatched: 10. The CDR3 has 18 amino acids.

The rearrangement joins TRBV19 to TRBJ2-4, with a tentative D call TRBD1 (5 bases). Trimming removed 3 bases from V and 0 bases from J, with 15 bases in between. This CDR3 region has 17 residues. Looked up from germline, CDR1 is LNHDA and CDR2 is SQIVND (reference sequence). DNA of the CDR3: TGTGCCAGTAGTATTTCGTTACCAGGGCTAGCCAAAAACATTCAGTACTTC. This gives the protein CASSISLPGLAKNIQYF.

This sequence joins TRBV6-5 and TRBJ2-6; D gene ambiguous. Trimming stripped 4 bases from V and 0 bases from J, with 7 bases between. The germline V gene has CDR1 MNHEY and CDR2 SVGAGI. The CDR3 extends over 15 amino acids. The CDR3 sequence is CASSSQVSGANVLTF. For the CDR3, the DNA is TGTGCCAGCAGTTCTCAGGTCTCTGGGGCCAACGTCCTGACTTTC.

This chain joins TRBV10-3 and TRBJ1-2; no firm D call. This CDR3 has 11 amino acids. The V gene's germline CDR1 is ENHRY and CDR2 SYGVKD. The V gene lost 8 bases and the J gene lost 7 bases, with 11 bases spanning the gap. The chain's CDR3 is CAIFGSGGYTF. As DNA, the CDR3 is TGTGCCATCTTTGGCTCTGGTGGCTACACCTTC.

V is TRBV7-3 and J is TRBJ2-3, with 8 bases identical to TRBD1. This CDR3 is built from 15 residues. V was pared by 5 bases and J by 1 base, with 5 bases of the junction left unmatched. Per germline, CDR1 SGHTA and CDR2 FQGTGA. The CDR3 sequence is CASSMLTGGTDTQYF. The CDR3 coding sequence is TGTGCCAGCAGCATGTTGACAGGGGGCACAGATACGCAGTATTTT.

The rearrangement links TRBV18 to TRBJ1-5; no firm D call. The CDR3 extends over 13 amino acids. V lost 3 bases and J 5 bases, leaving 8 bases between the germline ends. The V gene's germline CDR1 is KGHSH and CDR2 LQKENI. The CDR3 loop reads CASSPSSDQPQHF. The DNA for the CDR3 is TGTGCCAGCTCACCTTCGTCCGATCAGCCCCAGCATTTT.

The rearrangement joins TRBV5-6 to TRBJ2-1, with TRBD2 matching 7 bases. CDR1 and CDR2 (germline): SGHDT, YYEEEE. Trimming took 7 bases from V and 7 from J; bases not matched to a gene: 5. The CDR3 runs to 12 residues. The CDR3 loop is CASDLRGNEQFF. In nucleotides, the CDR3 is TGTGCCAGCGATTTGCGGGGGAATGAGCAGTTCTTC.

This clone was detected a few times. V and J are TRBV11-2 and TRBJ2-3; D may be TRBD2 (6 bases). The CDR3 sequence is 14 residues long. CDR1 is SGHAT and CDR2 is FQNNGV in the germline V gene. Trimming cost V 5 bases and J 2 bases, with 11 bases left between them. The CDR3 bases are TGTGCCAGCAGCGTGACTAGGTACACAGATACGCAGTATTTT. This gives the protein CASSVTRYTDTQYF.

Turning to this clone: The same CDR3 also results from other DNA sequences found in this sample. This chain connects TRBV13 to TRBJ2-1, with 10 bases identical to TRBD2. The CDR3 totals 16 residues. V dropped 5 bases and J dropped 0; count of bases not matched to a gene: 4. Looked up from germline, CDR1 is PRHDT and CDR2 is FYEKMQ (reference sequence). In DNA, the CDR3 is TGTGCCAGCAGCACCAGCGGGGGGGGCTCCTACAATGAGCAGTTCTTC. Encoded protein: CASSTSGGGSYNEQFF.

This CDR3 reads CASSPTGGSEAFF. The CDR3 DNA follows: TGTGCCAGCTCACCGACAGGGGGATCTGAAGCTTTCTTT. This chain joins TRBV18 and TRBJ1-1; TRBD1 agrees at 9 bases. V trimming: 3 bases; J trimming: 6 bases; junction bases outside the gene matches: 2. CDR3 length: 13 residues. Germline-derived CDR1 and CDR2 are KGHSH and LQKENI.

V is TRBV6-5 and J is TRBJ1-5; D not resolved. V gave up 4 bases and J gave up 2 bases, with 12 bases separating them. This CDR3 has 15 residues. Germline V lookup: CDR1 MNHEY, CDR2 SVGAGI. The CDR3: CASSSVGGGNQPQHF. CDR3 coding DNA: TGTGCCAGCAGTTCCGTAGGAGGAGGCAATCAGCCCCAGCATTTT.

The gene calls are TRBV15 and TRBJ2-7; 7 nucleotides match TRBD1. The CDR3 length is 13 residues. The V gene end was trimmed by 3 bases and the J gene end by 3 bases; junction bases not matched to a gene: 2. Germline V gives CDR1 LNHNV, CDR2 YYDKDF (reference sequence). CDR3 sequence: CATSSGTDYEQYF. The CDR3 DNA reads TGTGCCACCAGCAGTGGGACAGACTACGAGCAGTACTTC.

This chain connects TRBV7-6 to TRBJ2-7, with D maybe TRBD2 (6 bases). In germline, CDR1 is SGHVS, CDR2 FNYEAQ. The CDR3 is made up of 15 amino acids. V lost 1 base to trimming and J lost 3 bases, with 13 bases between them. The CDR3 DNA reads TGTGCCAGCAGCTTAGGGGGCGGGGCCGACTACGAGCAGTACTTC. Translation gives CASSLGGGADYEQYF.